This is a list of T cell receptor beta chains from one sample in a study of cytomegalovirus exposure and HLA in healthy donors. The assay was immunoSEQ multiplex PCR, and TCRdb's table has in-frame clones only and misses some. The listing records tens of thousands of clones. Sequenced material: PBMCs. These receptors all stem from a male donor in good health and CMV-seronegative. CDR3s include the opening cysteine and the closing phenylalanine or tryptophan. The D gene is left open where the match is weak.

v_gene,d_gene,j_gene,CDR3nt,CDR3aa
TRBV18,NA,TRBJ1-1,TGTGCCAGCTCACCTCGATTCCAGATCATGAACACTGAAGCTTTCTTT,CASSPRFQIMNTEAFF
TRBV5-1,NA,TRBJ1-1,TGCGCCAGCAGATTAGGACAGATGAACACTGAAGCTTTCTTT,CASRLGQMNTEAFF
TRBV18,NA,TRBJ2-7,TGTGCCACTGGGGGGATTCTCTACGAGCAGTACTTC,CATGGILYEQYF
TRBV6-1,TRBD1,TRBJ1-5,TGTGCCAGCAATTCAGGGGGAGTTTGGCAGCCCCAGCATTTT,CASNSGGVWQPQHF
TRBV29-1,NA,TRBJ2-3,TGCAGCGCCCCGATCGGTAGCGGAGGCACAGATACGCAGTATTTT,CSAPIGSGGTDTQYF
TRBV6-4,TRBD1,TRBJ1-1,TGTGCCAGCAGTGAAGAGACAGGGAGCACTGAAGCTTTCTTT,CASSEETGSTEAFF
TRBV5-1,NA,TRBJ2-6,TGCGCCAGCAGCTTGTGGCAGGCCCACTCTGGGGCCAACGTCCTGACTTTC,CASSLWQAHSGANVLTF
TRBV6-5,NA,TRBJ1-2,TGTGCCAGCAGTTACTCGATGGGGCACTATGGCTACACCTTC,CASSYSMGHYGYTF
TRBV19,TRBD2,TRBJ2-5,TGTGCCAGTAGGCTAGCGGGGCAAGAGACCCAGTACTTC,CASRLAGQETQYF
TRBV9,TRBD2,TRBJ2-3,TGTGCCAGCAGCACGAGCGGGGGGGCCACAGATACGCAGTATTTT,CASSTSGGATDTQYF
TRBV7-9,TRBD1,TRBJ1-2,TGTGCCAGCAGCCAGGACAGGGGCAAGGGCTACACCTTC,CASSQDRGKGYTF
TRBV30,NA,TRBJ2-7,TGTGCCTGGAGTAAAAGGGTAGGGGACTACGAGCAGTACTTC,CAWSKRVGDYEQYF
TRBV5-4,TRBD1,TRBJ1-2,TGTGCCAGCAGGGGGGGACAGGGAGCTAACTATGGCTACACCTTC,CASRGGQGANYGYTF
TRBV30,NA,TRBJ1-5,TGTGCCTTCTCAGGTGGTTCCAATCAGCCCCAGCATTTT,CAFSGGSNQPQHF